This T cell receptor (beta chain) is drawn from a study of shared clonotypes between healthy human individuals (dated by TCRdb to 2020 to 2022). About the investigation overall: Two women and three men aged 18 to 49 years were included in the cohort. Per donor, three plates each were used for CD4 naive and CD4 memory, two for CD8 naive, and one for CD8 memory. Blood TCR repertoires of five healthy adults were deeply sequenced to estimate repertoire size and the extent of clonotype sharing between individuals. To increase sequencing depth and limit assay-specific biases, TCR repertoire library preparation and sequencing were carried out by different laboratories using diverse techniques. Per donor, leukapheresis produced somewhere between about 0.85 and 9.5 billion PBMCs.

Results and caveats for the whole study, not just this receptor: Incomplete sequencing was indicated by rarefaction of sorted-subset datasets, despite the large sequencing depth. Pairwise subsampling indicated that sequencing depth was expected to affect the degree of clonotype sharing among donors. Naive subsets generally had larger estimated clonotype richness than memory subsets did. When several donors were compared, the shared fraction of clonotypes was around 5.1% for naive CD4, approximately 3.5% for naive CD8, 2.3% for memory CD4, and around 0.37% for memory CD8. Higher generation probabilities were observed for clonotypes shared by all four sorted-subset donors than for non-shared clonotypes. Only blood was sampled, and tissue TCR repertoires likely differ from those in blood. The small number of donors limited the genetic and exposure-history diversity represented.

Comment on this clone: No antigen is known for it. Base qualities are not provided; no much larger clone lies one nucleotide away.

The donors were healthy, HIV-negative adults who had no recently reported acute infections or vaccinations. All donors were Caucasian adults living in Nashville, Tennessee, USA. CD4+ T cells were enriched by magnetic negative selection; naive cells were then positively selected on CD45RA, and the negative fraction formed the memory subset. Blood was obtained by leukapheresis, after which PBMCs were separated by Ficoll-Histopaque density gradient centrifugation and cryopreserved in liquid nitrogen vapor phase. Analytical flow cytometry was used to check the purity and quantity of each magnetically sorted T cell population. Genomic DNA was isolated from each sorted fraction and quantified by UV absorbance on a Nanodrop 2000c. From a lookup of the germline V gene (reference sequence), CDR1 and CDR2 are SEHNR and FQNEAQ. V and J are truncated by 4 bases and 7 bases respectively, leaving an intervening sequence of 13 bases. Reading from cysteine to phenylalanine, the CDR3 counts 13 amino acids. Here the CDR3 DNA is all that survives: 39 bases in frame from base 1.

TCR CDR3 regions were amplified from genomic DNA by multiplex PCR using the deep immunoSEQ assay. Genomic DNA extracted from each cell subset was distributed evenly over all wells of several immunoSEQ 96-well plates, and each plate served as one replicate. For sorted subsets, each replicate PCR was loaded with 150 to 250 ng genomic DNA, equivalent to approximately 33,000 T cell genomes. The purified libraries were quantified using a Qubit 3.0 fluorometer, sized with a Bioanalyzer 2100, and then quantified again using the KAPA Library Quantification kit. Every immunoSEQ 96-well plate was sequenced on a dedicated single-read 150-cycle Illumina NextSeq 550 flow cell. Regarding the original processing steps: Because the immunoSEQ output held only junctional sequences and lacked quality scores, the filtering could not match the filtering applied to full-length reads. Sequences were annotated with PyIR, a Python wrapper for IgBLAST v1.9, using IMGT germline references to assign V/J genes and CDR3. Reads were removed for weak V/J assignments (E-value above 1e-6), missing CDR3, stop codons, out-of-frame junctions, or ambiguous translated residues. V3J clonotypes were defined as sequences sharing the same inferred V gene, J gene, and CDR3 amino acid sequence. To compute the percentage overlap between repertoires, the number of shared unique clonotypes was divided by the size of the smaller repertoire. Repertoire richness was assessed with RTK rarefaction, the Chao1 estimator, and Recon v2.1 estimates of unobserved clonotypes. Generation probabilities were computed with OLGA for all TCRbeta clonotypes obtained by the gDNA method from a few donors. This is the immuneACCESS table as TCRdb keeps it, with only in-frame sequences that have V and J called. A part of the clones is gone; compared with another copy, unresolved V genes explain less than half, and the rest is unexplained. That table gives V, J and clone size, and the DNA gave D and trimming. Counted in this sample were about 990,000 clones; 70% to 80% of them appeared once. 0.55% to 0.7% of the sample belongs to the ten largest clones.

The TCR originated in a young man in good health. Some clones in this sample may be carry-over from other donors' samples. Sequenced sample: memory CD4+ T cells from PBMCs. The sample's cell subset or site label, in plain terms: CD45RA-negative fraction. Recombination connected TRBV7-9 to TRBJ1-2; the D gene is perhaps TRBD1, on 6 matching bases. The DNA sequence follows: TGTGCCAGCAGCTCCTACAGGGAAAGTGGCTACACCTTC. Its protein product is CASSSYRESGYTF.